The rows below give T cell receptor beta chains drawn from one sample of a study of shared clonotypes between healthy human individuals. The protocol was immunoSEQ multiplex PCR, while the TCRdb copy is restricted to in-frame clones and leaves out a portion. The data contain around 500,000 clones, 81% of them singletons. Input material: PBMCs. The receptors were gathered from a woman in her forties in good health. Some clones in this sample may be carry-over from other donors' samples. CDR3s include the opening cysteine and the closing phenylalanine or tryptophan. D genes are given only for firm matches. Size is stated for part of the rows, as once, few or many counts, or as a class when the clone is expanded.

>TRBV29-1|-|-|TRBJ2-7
CSVAASLGGEQYF
TGCAGCGTTGCGGCTAGCTTGGGTGGAGAGCAGTACTTC
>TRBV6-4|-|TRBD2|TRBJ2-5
CASSLLAGDQETQYF
TGTGCCAGCAGCCTACTAGCGGGAGACCAAGAGACCCAGTACTTC
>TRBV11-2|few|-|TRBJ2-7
CASSSMGRDPKTEQYF
TGTGCCAGCAGCTCCATGGGCCGGGACCCCAAAACCGAGCAGTACTTC
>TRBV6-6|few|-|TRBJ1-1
CASNKLQGSAEAFF
TGTGCCAGCAACAAACTACAGGGTTCCGCTGAAGCTTTCTTT
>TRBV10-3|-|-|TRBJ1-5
CATLEGVSNQPQHF
TGTGCCACGCTGGAGGGGGTTAGCAATCAGCCCCAGCATTTT
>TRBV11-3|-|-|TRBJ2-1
CASSLGGGRYNNEQFF
TGTGCCAGCAGCTTAGGGGGCGGCAGGTATAACAATGAGCAGTTCTTC
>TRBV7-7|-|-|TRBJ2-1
CASSPGQRHNEQFF
TGTGCCAGCAGCCCGGGACAAAGGCACAATGAGCAGTTCTTC
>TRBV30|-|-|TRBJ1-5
CAWSWGAQGNQPQHF
TGTGCCTGGAGTTGGGGTGCACAGGGAAATCAGCCCCAGCATTTT
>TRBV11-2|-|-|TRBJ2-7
CASSFKSSYEQYF
TGTGCCAGCAGCTTTAAGAGCTCCTACGAGCAGTACTTC
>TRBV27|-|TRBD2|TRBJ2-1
CASSPGTSGRGEQFF
TGTGCCAGCAGTCCCGGGACTAGCGGGAGGGGTGAGCAGTTCTTC
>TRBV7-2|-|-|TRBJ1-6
CASSLATYNSPLHF
TGTGCCAGCAGCTTAGCGACCTATAATTCACCCCTCCACTTT
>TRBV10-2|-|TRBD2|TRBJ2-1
CASSGGLSYNEQFF
TGCGCCAGCAGTGGGGGACTATCTTACAATGAGCAGTTCTTC
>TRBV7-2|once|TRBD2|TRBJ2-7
CASSLGGGSSYEQYF
TGTGCCAGCAGCTTGGGGGGAGGGAGCTCCTACGAGCAGTACTTC
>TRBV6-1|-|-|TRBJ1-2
CASRGDGRTNYGYTF
TGTGCCAGCAGGGGAGACGGAAGAACTAACTATGGCTACACCTTC
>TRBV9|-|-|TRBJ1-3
CASSGGPPYSGNTIYF
TGTGCCAGCAGCGGTGGACCGCCTTACTCTGGAAACACCATATATTTT
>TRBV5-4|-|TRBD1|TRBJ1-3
CASSSGGRGPNTIYF
TGTGCCAGCAGCTCAGGGGGCCGGGGTCCAAACACCATATATTTT
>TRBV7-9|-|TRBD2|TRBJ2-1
CASSRRRSGRARNEQFF
TGTGCCAGCAGCCGTAGGCGTAGCGGGAGGGCGCGCAATGAGCAGTTCTTC
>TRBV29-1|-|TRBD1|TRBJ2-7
CSVTGTESSYEQYF
TGCAGCGTCACGGGGACAGAGAGCTCCTACGAGCAGTACTTC
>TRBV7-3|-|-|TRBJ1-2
CASSLRAGTNYGYTF
TGTGCCAGCAGCCTCAGGGCCGGTACGAACTATGGCTACACCTTC
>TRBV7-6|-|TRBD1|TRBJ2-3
CASSQGTGGRTDTQYF
TGTGCCAGCAGCCAAGGGACAGGGGGCCGCACAGATACGCAGTATTTT
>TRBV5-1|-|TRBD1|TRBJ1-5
CASSPDRGTQPQHF
TGCGCCAGCAGCCCGGACAGGGGGACTCAGCCCCAGCATTTT
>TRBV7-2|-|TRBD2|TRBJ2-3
CASSRGLAVDTQYF
TGTGCCAGCAGCAGAGGACTAGCGGTAGATACGCAGTATTTT
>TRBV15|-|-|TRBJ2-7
CATSRDRTFSYEQYF
TGTGCCACCAGCAGAGACAGGACGTTCTCCTACGAGCAGTACTTC
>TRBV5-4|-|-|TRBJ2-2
CASTDRRTANTGELFF
TGTGCCAGCACCGATCGGAGGACGGCGAACACCGGGGAGCTGTTTTTT
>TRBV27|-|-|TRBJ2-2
CASSLRRGESGELFF
TGTGCCAGCAGTTTACGGAGGGGGGAGAGCGGGGAGCTGTTTTTT
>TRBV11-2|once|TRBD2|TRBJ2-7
CASSIELAGSRSDEQYF
TGTGCCAGCAGCATAGAACTAGCGGGGAGTAGGAGTGACGAGCAGTACTTC
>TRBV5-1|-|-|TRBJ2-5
CATLNKQETQYF
TGCGCCACCTTAAACAAACAAGAGACCCAGTACTTC
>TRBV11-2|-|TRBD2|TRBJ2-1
CASHLAGGRLVEQFF
TGTGCCAGTCATCTAGCGGGAGGGCGGTTGGTTGAGCAGTTCTTC
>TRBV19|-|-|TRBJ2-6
CASSKEGGGNVLTF
TGTGCCAGTAGTAAGGAGGGGGGAGGCAACGTCCTGACTTTC
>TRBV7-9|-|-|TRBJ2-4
CASSYIGRKSTKNIQYF
TGTGCCAGCAGCTACATAGGACGGAAGTCTACCAAAAACATTCAGTACTTC
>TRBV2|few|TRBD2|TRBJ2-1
CASMRGLGFDNEQFF
TGTGCCAGCATGAGAGGACTAGGTTTTGACAATGAGCAGTTCTTC
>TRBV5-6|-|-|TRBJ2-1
CASSLGVPVNEQFF
TGTGCCAGCAGCTTGGGGGTCCCCGTCAATGAGCAGTTCTTC
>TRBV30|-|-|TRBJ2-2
CAWSPRLLTGELFF
TGTGCCTGGAGTCCTCGACTACTCACCGGGGAGCTGTTTTTT
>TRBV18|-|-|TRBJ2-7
CASSPPSVSSYEQYF
TGTGCCAGCTCACCCCCTAGCGTATCCTCCTACGAGCAGTACTTC
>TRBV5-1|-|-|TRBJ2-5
CASGTTQETQYF
TGCGCCAGTGGGACAACTCAAGAGACCCAGTACTTC
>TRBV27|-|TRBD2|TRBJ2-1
CASMASGRLSSYNEQFF
TGTGCCAGCATGGCTAGCGGGAGACTATCCTCCTACAATGAGCAGTTCTTC
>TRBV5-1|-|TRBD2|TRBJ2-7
CASSQGLAETYEQYF
TGCGCCAGCAGCCAAGGACTAGCGGAGACCTACGAGCAGTACTTC
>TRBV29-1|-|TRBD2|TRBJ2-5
CSGGAGGVGETQYF
TGCAGCGGTGGGGCGGGAGGTGTGGGAGAGACCCAGTACTTC
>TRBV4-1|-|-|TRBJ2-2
CASSQAGVGNTPTGELFF
TGCGCCAGCAGCCAAGCCGGCGTGGGGAATACCCCCACCGGGGAGCTGTTTTTT
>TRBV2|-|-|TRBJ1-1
CASKRDTTQGAFF
TGTGCCAGCAAGCGGGACACAACCCAGGGAGCTTTCTTT
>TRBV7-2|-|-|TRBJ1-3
CASSLDPGFSGNTIYF
TGTGCCAGCAGCTTAGATCCGGGTTTTTCTGGAAACACCATATATTTT
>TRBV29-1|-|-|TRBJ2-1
CSVGAVSYNEQFF
TGCAGCGTTGGAGCGGTATCCTACAATGAGCAGTTCTTC
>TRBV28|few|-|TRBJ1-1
CASSSPRQLQIEAFF
TGTGCCAGCAGTTCCCCCCGACAGCTTCAAATTGAAGCTTTCTTT
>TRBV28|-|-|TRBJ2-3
CASSPFIGDTQYF
TGTGCCAGCAGCCCTTTTATAGGCGATACGCAGTATTTT
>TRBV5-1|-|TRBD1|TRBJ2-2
CASSPPRDRNTGELFF
TGCGCCAGCAGCCCCCCCCGGGACAGGAACACCGGGGAGCTGTTTTTT
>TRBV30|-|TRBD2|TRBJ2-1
CAWRERGAGNEQFF
TGTGCCTGGAGGGAGCGGGGAGCTGGCAATGAGCAGTTCTTC
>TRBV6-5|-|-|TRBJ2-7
CASSPGPAYEQYF
TGTGCCAGCAGTCCCGGGCCAGCCTACGAGCAGTACTTC
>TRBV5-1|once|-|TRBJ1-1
CASSLRGEGTEAFF
TGCGCCAGCAGCTTGAGGGGAGAGGGCACTGAAGCTTTCTTT
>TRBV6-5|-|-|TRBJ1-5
CASSYPQGPQHF
TGTGCCAGCAGTTACCCCCAGGGGCCCCAGCATTTT
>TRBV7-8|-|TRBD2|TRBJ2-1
CASRGLAGGYNEQFF
TGTGCCAGCAGGGGACTAGCGGGAGGCTACAATGAGCAGTTCTTC
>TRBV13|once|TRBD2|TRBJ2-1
CASSSAITLAGVYNEQFF
TGTGCCAGCAGCTCGGCCATAACCCTAGCGGGAGTCTACAATGAGCAGTTCTTC
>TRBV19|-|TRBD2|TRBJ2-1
CASSTPLSGRAYNEQFF
TGTGCCAGTAGTACCCCTTTGAGCGGGAGGGCCTACAATGAGCAGTTCTTC